Listed below are T cell receptor beta chains from one sample, sequenced in a study of siplizumab effects on memory and regulatory T cells. Generated by immunoSEQ multiplex PCR, the TCRdb table keeps only in-frame clones and is missing some. Among 87,000 or so clones, around 94% were seen once, and the ten largest hold around 0.3%. Sample: non-Treg CD4+ T cells sorted from blood. The origin of the receptors is a human donor in good health. CDR3s include the opening cysteine and the closing phenylalanine or tryptophan. Each record gives: D gene, CDR3 length, clone size, V gene, J gene, CDR3 protein, CDR3 DNA. D genes are given only for firm matches. For some rows the clone size is stated as once, few or many, or as a class when expanded; others skip it.

-,13,-,TRBV19,TRBJ2-7,CASSIRGAGEQYF,TGTGCCAGTAGTATACGGGGGGCCGGGGAGCAGTACTTC
-,18,once,TRBV19,TRBJ2-2,CASSMAATRVPNTGELFF,TGTGCCAGTAGTATGGCGGCCACTCGGGTCCCGAACACCGGGGAGCTGTTTTTT
-,12,-,TRBV11-3,TRBJ2-1,CASRKKSDEQFF,TGTGCCAGCAGGAAGAAGTCCGATGAGCAGTTCTTC
-,19,once,TRBV21-1,TRBJ2-2,CASSKAIATRTTNTGELFF,TGTGCCAGCAGCAAAGCAATCGCCACCAGGACGACGAACACCGGGGAGCTGTTTTTT
TRBD1,12,-,TRBV10-3,TRBJ2-4,CATRQGANIQYF,TGTGCCACAAGACAGGGGGCGAACATTCAGTACTTC
-,14,-,TRBV4-3,TRBJ2-1,CASSQLGGGDEQFF,TGCGCCAGCAGCCAACTAGGAGGCGGAGATGAGCAGTTCTTC
-,13,-,TRBV7-3,TRBJ1-4,CASSSAHGEKLFF,TGTGCCAGCAGCTCGGCCCATGGGGAAAAACTGTTTTTT
-,14,-,TRBV5-1,TRBJ2-3,CASSRTEGADTQYF,TGCGCCAGCAGCCGGACTGAGGGGGCAGATACGCAGTATTTT
-,14,-,TRBV6-4,TRBJ2-1,CASSDSRDSGGQFF,TGTGCCAGCAGTGACTCCCGAGACTCCGGGGGGCAGTTCTTC
-,14,-,TRBV5-6,TRBJ2-4,CASSLFLAKNIQYF,TGTGCCAGCAGCTTGTTCCTAGCCAAAAACATTCAGTACTTC
-,13,-,TRBV6-5,TRBJ1-2,CASSYFGSYGYTF,TGTGCCAGCAGTTACTTCGGGAGTTATGGCTACACCTTC
-,11,-,TRBV6-6,TRBJ2-7,CASMSGYEQYF,TGTGCCAGCATGTCCGGCTACGAGCAGTACTTC
TRBD1,15,-,TRBV6-1,TRBJ2-2,CASTQGDSRTGELFF,TGTGCCAGCACCCAGGGGGACAGCCGCACCGGGGAGCTGTTTTTT
-,13,-,TRBV9,TRBJ1-6,CASSGPNNSPLHF,TGTGCCAGCAGCGGACCTAATAATTCACCCCTCCACTTT
-,12,-,TRBV30,TRBJ1-3,CAWSRPGNTIYF,TGTGCCTGGAGCCGGCCTGGAAACACCATATATTTT
TRBD2,14,-,TRBV11-2,TRBJ2-1,CASSWAGAIGEQFF,TGTGCCAGCAGCTGGGCGGGAGCCATTGGTGAGCAGTTCTTC
TRBD2,15,-,TRBV29-1,TRBJ2-1,CSVPSPGLVIDEQFF,TGCAGCGTACCGAGTCCGGGACTAGTAATCGATGAGCAGTTCTTC